Presented here are 22 T cell receptor beta chains from one specimen sequenced in a study of T-cell reconstitution after alpha-beta-depleted transplantation in children. A library of TCRbeta sequences, prepared with unique molecular identifiers, was generated. MiXCR, applied by TCRdb to the PCR reads, yields one record per CDR3 protein. Among around 500,000 distinct CDR3 sequences, roughly 24% were seen once, and the ten largest hold approximately 14%. Sequencing used PBMCs, mostly from graft donor cells, obtained 360 days after TCRalphabeta/CD19-depleted stem cell transplant. Source of these receptors: a boy in the first two years of life who had a stem cell transplant for acute myeloid leukemia, so the T cells may come from the graft donor.

This clonotype came up a few times. J is TRBJ2-5 and V is TRBV20-1, with 7 bases aligning to TRBD1. V shed 4 bases, J shed 0 bases, and the junction held 8 bases outside the gene matches. The CDR3 is 15 residues long. CDR1 is DFQATT, CDR2 SNEGSKA, per germline (reference sequence). CDR3 sequence reads: CSAKRGQGYQETQYF. As DNA, the CDR3 is TGCAGTGCTAAGAGGGGGCAGGGGTACCAAGAGACCCAGTACTTC.

The table lists this clonotype with a few counts. The chain uses TRBV11-2 and TRBJ1-1; weak D call: TRBD1 (6 bases). Germline V gives CDR1 SGHAT, CDR2 FQNNGV. This CDR3 contains 17 residues. V shed 1 base and J shed 4 bases, with 19 bases lying between them. CDR3 in amino acids: CASSLGVRGGDSTEAFF. The CDR3 nucleotides read TGTGCCAGCAGCTTAGGGGTGAGGGGGGGAGACAGCACTGAAGCTTTCTTT. The whole variable domain, remainder taken from reference TRBV11-2 and TRBJ1-1, is EAGVAQSPRYKIIEKRQSVAFWCNPISGHATLYWYQQILGQGPKLLIQFQNNGVVDDSQLPKDRFSAERLKGVDSTLKIQPAKLEDSAVYLCASSLGVRGGDSTEAFFGQGTRLTVV.

This clonotype was recorded a few times. The chain has TRBV7-2 and TRBJ1-4, with TRBD1 as a possible D gene (5 bases). Germline assignment: CDR1 SGHTA and CDR2 FQGNSA. The CDR3 is made up of 14 amino acids. Trimming removed 2 bases from V and 10 bases from J, with 14 bases in between. CDR3 sequence: CASSLLRGEGKLFF. CDR3 nucleotide sequence: TGTGCCAGCAGCTTACTCAGAGGGGAGGGAAAACTGTTTTTT.

This clonotype has a handful of counts. This chain links TRBV10-3 with TRBJ2-1, with D maybe TRBD2 (5 bases). The CDR3 extends over 14 amino acids. Germline V gene lookup returns CDR1 ENHRY and CDR2 SYGVKD. Trimming left V 4 bases short and J 6 bases short, with 13 bases between. This chain's CDR3 is CAISVDSRGNEQFF. CDR3 in DNA: TGTGCCATCAGTGTGGACTCCAGAGGCAATGAGCAGTTCTTC.

The chain links TRBV9 to TRBJ2-1; TRBD2 matches at 13 bases. The germline V gene has CDR1 SGDLS and CDR2 YYNGEE. The CDR3 has 21 residues. Trimming took 0 bases from V and 8 from J; bases not matched to a gene: 20. CDR3 sequence reads: CASSVGVLGLAGVWVEDEQFF. In nucleotides, the CDR3 is TGTGCCAGCAGCGTAGGCGTATTAGGACTAGCGGGGGTATGGGTAGAGGATGAGCAGTTCTTC.

In its sample, this clonotype was seen many times. The chain couples TRBV12-3 or TRBV12-4 to TRBJ2-7; D uncertain. This CDR3 region has 13 residues. The ends were cut back, 5 bases at V and 2 bases at J, with 10 bases in the middle. The CDR3 here is CASSPVGTYEQYV. CDR3 in DNA: TGTGCCAGCAGTCCAGTGGGGACCTACGAGCAGTACGTC.

This clonotype came up many times. The chain carries TRBV7-2 and TRBJ2-5, with D possibly being TRBD2 (6 bases). The CDR3 consists of 13 residues. Germline V gene data show CDR1 as SGHTA and CDR2 as FQGNSA. V was clipped by 5 bases and J by 4 bases, with 11 bases between them. CDR3 loop: CASSAGRIETQYF. CDR3 DNA sequence: TGTGCCAGCAGCGCGGGGCGCATAGAGACCCAGTACTTC.

This clonotype came up a few times. The chain combines TRBV9 with TRBJ2-1, with a possible D match to TRBD2 (5 bases). V gave up 3 bases and J gave up 5 bases, with 18 bases separating them. Germline values: CDR1 SGDLS, CDR2 YYNGEE. The CDR3 covers 16 residues. The CDR3 bases are TGTGCCAGCAGCGCCCCGACGGGGAACTCGAACAATGAGCAGTTCTTC. Protein: CASSAPTGNSNNEQFF.

This clonotype was detected only a few times. The genes are TRBV5-6 and TRBJ2-5, with D unclear. Germline lookup yields CDR1 SGHDT and CDR2 YYEEEE. CDR3 length: 14 amino acids. V shed 0 bases and J shed 3 bases, with 9 bases lying between them. CDR3 in amino acids: CASSLDEWKETQYF. The DNA for the CDR3 is TGTGCCAGCAGCTTGGACGAGTGGAAAGAGACCCAGTACTTC.

V is TRBV20-1 and J is TRBJ2-5; 11 positions match TRBD2. The CDR3 is made up of 14 amino acids. From germline, CDR1 is DFQATT and CDR2 SNEGSKA (reference sequence). V shed 5 bases and J 6 bases; nucleotides not matched to a gene: 8. The CDR3 DNA sequence: TGCAGTGCTTACTTAGCGGGGGGGCTGAAGACCCAGTACTTC. The encoded protein is CSAYLAGGLKTQYF.

At least ten counts were recorded for this clonotype. The chain employs TRBV7-9 and TRBJ1-1; 7 bases are a match to TRBD1. The CDR3 covers 14 residues. V gave up 5 bases and J gave up 6 bases; unmatched junction bases: 9. The germline gives CDR1 SEHNR, CDR2 FQNEAQ (reference sequence). CDR3 coding DNA: TGTGCCAGCAGCGGGATGGGACAGAGCGCTGAAGCTTTCTTT. Protein product: CASSGMGQSAEAFF.

The chain couples TRBV12-3 or TRBV12-4 to TRBJ1-2; the D is unclear. CDR3 length equals 13 residues. The V end was cut by 6 bases, the J end by 4 bases, with 12 bases between. The CDR3 region is CASSLTELYGYTF. For the CDR3, the DNA is TGTGCCAGCAGCCTTACAGAGCTCTATGGCTACACCTTC.

The genes are TRBV7-6 and TRBJ2-7; D is perhaps TRBD1 or TRBD2 (5 bases each). The V end lost 4 bases, the J end lost 3 bases, and 25 bases lay between the germline ends. Germline CDR1 and CDR2: SGHVS and FNYEAQ. The CDR3 has 18 residues. This chain's CDR3 is CASSSSGAGWSPSYEQYF. The CDR3 bases are TGTGCCAGCAGCTCCTCCGGGGCAGGGTGGAGTCCAAGCTACGAGCAGTACTTC.

There are a few counts of this clonotype. The gene calls are TRBV11-1 and TRBJ1-1; D is possibly TRBD1 (6 bases). Trimming removed 1 base from V and 3 bases from J, with 21 bases in between. CDR3 size: 18 residues. From germline, CDR1 is SGHAT and CDR2 FQDESV (reference sequence). The CDR3 loop is CASSLEPRLAGADTEAFF. The CDR3 DNA reads as TGTGCCAGCAGCTTAGAACCCCGATTAGCAGGGGCGGACACTGAAGCTTTCTTT.

The J gene is TRBJ1-2, the V gene TRBV7-2, with TRBD1 matching 9 bases. Germline trimming cut 3 bases from V and 7 bases from J; bases unmatched to any gene: 6. The germline gives CDR1 SGHTA, CDR2 FQGNSA. The CDR3 totals 14 residues. CDR3 residues: CASSLGTGRSGYTF. CDR3 nucleotides: TGTGCCAGCAGCTTGGGGACAGGGCGAAGTGGCTACACCTTC.

V gene TRBV10-3 combines with J gene TRBJ1-2, with TRBD1 matching over 9 bases. The CDR3 totals 13 residues. Germline V CDR1 and CDR2: ENHRY, SYGVKD. Germline trimming cut 6 bases from V and 6 bases from J; bases unmatched to any gene: 5. CDR3 region: CAISGDRVNGYTF. Written as DNA, the CDR3 is TGTGCCATCAGCGGGGACAGGGTGAATGGCTACACCTTC.

This clonotype was counted many times. V and J are TRBV24-1 and TRBJ2-3; 12 bases map to TRBD2. Looked up from germline, CDR1 is KGHDR and CDR2 is SFDVKD. J gave up 3 bases and V 9 bases, and 0 bases lay outside the gene matches. This CDR3 has 13 residues. CDR3 sequence reads: CATGTSGTDTQYF. CDR3 sequence (DNA): TGTGCCACCGGGACTAGCGGGACAGATACGCAGTATTTT.

The rearrangement uses TRBV2 and TRBJ2-3; 8 bases are a match to TRBD2. The CDR3 totals 15 residues. In germline, CDR1 is SNHLY, CDR2 FYNNEI. Trimming took 6 bases from V and 2 from J; bases not matched to a gene: 7. The CDR3 nucleotides are TGTGCCAGCAGGGTGGGACTAGTTTACACAGATACGCAGTATTTT. Its translation: CASRVGLVYTDTQYF.

This clonotype has ten or more counts. The chain joins TRBV15 to TRBJ2-2; weak D call: TRBD2 (5 bases). Germline values: CDR1 LNHNV, CDR2 YYDKDF (reference sequence). The V end was cut by 3 bases, the J end by 0 bases, with 14 bases between. This CDR3 spans 17 amino acids. CDR3 DNA sequence: TGTGCCACCAGCAGTGTCTTCGGGGTGACGAACACCGGGGAGCTGTTTTTT. Protein product: CATSSVFGVTNTGELFF.

This rearrangement joins TRBV7-2 to TRBJ2-7; D tentatively fits TRBD1 or TRBD2 (5 bases each). Trimming took off 2 bases at V and 2 bases at J, with 13 bases between the two ends. Germline V gives CDR1 SGHTA, CDR2 FQGNSA. The CDR3 spans 15 residues. CDR3 amino acids: CASSLFPGRTYEQYF. The CDR3 DNA follows: TGTGCCAGCAGCTTATTCCCGGGACGAACCTACGAGCAGTACTTC.

This clonotype is classed as medium-sized (0.01 to 0.1%). The chain has TRBV7-7 and TRBJ2-3; no definite D call. The CDR3 consists of 13 residues. Germline CDR1 reads SSHAT; CDR2 reads FNYEAQ (reference sequence). With 1 base removed from V and 5 bases from J, the gap between germline ends came to 7 bases. The CDR3 loop is CASSLGPGDTQYF. The CDR3 DNA follows: TGTGCCAGCAGCTTAGGCCCCGGAGATACGCAGTATTTT.

The chain's CDR3 is CASSYAELSEQYF. Here the CDR3 DNA reads TGTGCCAGCAGTTACGCCGAACTGAGCGAGCAGTACTTC. The rearrangement uses TRBV6-5 and TRBJ2-7; D ambiguous. CDR3 length: 13 residues. Per germline, CDR1 MNHEY and CDR2 SVGAGI. Trimming removed 2 bases from V and 6 bases from J, with 11 bases in between.